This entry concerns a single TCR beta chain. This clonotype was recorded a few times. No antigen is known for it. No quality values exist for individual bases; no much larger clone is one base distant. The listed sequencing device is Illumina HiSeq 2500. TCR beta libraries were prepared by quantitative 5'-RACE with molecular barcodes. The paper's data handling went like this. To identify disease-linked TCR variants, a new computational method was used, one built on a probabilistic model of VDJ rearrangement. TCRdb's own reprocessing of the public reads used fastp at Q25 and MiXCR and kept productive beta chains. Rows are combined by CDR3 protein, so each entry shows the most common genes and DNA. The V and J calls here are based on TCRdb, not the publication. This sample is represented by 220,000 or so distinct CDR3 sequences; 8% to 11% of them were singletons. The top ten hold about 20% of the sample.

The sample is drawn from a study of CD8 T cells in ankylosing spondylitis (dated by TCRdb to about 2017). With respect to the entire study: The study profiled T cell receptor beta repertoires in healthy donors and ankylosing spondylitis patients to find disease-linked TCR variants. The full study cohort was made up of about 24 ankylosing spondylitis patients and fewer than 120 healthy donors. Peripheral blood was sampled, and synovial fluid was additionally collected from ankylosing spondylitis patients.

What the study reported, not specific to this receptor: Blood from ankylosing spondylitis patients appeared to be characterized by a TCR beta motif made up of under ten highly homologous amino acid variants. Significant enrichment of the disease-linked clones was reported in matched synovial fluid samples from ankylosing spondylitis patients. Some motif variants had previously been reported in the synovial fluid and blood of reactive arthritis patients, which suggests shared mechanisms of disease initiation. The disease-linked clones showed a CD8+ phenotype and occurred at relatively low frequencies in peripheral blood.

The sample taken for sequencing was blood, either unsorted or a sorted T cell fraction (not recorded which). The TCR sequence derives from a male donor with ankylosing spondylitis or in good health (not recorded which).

For the CDR3, the sequence is CASSPLQGGNTEAFF. In nucleotides, the sequence is TGTGCCAGCTCGCCTTTACAGGGGGGGAACACTGAAGCTTTCTTT. The sequence is built from TRBV18 and TRBJ1-1; 8 nucleotides in the junction match TRBD1. Relative to germline, V is missing 6 bases and J is missing 1 base, with 7 bases of the junction outside any gene match. From the germline V gene, CDR1 is KGHSH and CDR2 is LQKENI. Inclusive of the bounding cysteine and phenylalanine, the CDR3 is 15 residues long. Only the CDR3 DNA is retained, 45 bases long and in frame from the first base.